Listed here are 22 T cell receptor beta chains from one sample, sequenced in a study of cytotoxic CD8 clonotypes in ibrutinib-treated CLL. TCRdb's table, derived via immunoSEQ multiplex PCR, lists solely in-frame clones and lacks some. The sample holds about 160,000 clones, approximately 80% seen once. Here the sequenced sample was PBMCs, taken after 24 months of ibrutinib treatment. The receptors originated from a human donor with chronic lymphocytic leukemia.

A few counts support this clone. CDR3: CASSGREAEGYTF. In DNA, the CDR3 is TGTGCCAGCAGTGGCCGGGAGGCGGAGGGCTACACCTTC. This chain connects TRBV6-1 to TRBJ1-2, with D hard to call. The CDR3 runs 13 residues. The V gene's germline CDR1 is MNHNS and CDR2 SASEGT. With 4 bases removed from V and 8 bases from J, the gap between germline ends came to 14 bases.

The V and J genes are TRBV5-6 and TRBJ2-6, with D hard to call. CDR1 and CDR2 from the germline V gene are SGHDT and YYEEEE. Trimming took 5 bases from V and 4 from J, leaving 7 bases between them. The CDR3 loop spans 13 amino acids. CDR3 DNA sequence: TGTGCCAGCAGTTACTCCGGGGCCAACGTCCTGACTTTC. Residues: CASSYSGANVLTF. The full variable domain, in which reference TRBV5-6 and TRBJ2-6 provide the parts outside the CDR3, is DAGVTQSPTHLIKTRGQQVTLRCSPKSGHDTVSWYQQALGQGPQFIFQYYEEEERQRGNFPDRFSGHQFPNYSSELNVNALLLGDSALYLCASSYSGANVLTFGAGSRLTVL.

This clone was observed a handful of times. The gene calls are TRBV4-2 and TRBJ1-5, with D perhaps TRBD1 (5 bases). This CDR3 region has 16 residues. Trimming took 1 base from V and 2 from J, leaving 12 bases between them. Per the germline V gene, CDR1 is LGHNA and CDR2 is YNFKEQ. CDR3 sequence: CASSQVLSRGNQPQHF. CDR3 sequence (DNA): TGTGCCAGCAGCCAAGTATTAAGCAGGGGCAATCAGCCCCAGCATTTT.

This rearrangement joins TRBV13 to TRBJ1-1; weak D call: TRBD1 (5 bases). CDR3 length: 14 amino acids. Germline values: CDR1 PRHDT, CDR2 FYEKMQ (reference sequence). V was clipped by 1 base and J by 1 base, with 7 bases between them. This chain's CDR3 is CASSLDRTNTEAFF. CDR3 bases: TGTGCCAGCAGCTTAGACAGGACGAACACTGAAGCTTTCTTT.

This chain uses TRBV7-2 with TRBJ2-1; 10 bases are a match to TRBD2. This CDR3 is 17 amino acids long. The germline CDR1 and CDR2 sequences are SGHTA and FQGNSA. V lost 2 bases to trimming and J lost 0 bases; unmatched junction nucleotides: 4. The CDR3 DNA sequence: TGTGCCAGCAGCTTAAATAGCGGGGGGCTCTCCTACAATGAGCAGTTCTTC. Protein product: CASSLNSGGLSYNEQFF. The entire variable domain, with the rest obtained from reference TRBV7-2 and TRBJ2-1, is as follows: GAGVSQSPSNKVTEKGKDVELRCDPISGHTALYWYRQSLGQGLEFLIYFQGNSAPDKSGLPSDRFSAERTGGSVSTLTIQRTQQEDSAVYLCASSLNSGGLSYNEQFFGPGTRLTVL.

CDR3 sequence: CASSVGGGAPSPLHF. In nucleotides, the CDR3 is TGTGCCAGCAGCGTCGGGGGGGGAGCCCCTTCACCCCTCCACTTT. This chain uses TRBV7-3 with TRBJ1-6, with a tentative D call TRBD1 (5 bases). Germline values: CDR1 SGHTA, CDR2 FQGTGA. V lost 5 bases, J lost 9 bases, and 17 bases lay in between. This CDR3 comprises 15 residues. The full variable domain, with the rest looked up from reference TRBV7-3 and TRBJ1-6, is GAGVSQTPSNKVTEKGKYVELRCDPISGHTALYWYRQSLGQGPEFLIYFQGTGAADDSGLPNDRFFAVRPEGSVSTLKIQRTERGDSAVYLCASSVGGGAPSPLHFGNGTRLTVT.

The rearrangement joins TRBV10-3 to TRBJ2-7, with D hard to call. Germline V gene sequence: CDR1 ENHRY, CDR2 SYGVKD. The CDR3 is made up of 14 amino acids. Trimming took 2 bases from V and 4 from J, leaving 12 bases between them. The CDR3 loop reads CAISERRSAYEQYF. The CDR3 DNA reads TGTGCCATCAGTGAGAGGCGGTCGGCTTACGAGCAGTACTTC.

The V call is TRBV7-2, the J call TRBJ2-7; tentative D call: TRBD1 (6 bases). There are 16 residues in the CDR3. The V end lost 0 bases, the J end lost 4 bases, and 16 bases lay between the germline ends. The germline V gene encodes CDR1 SGHTA and CDR2 FQGNSA. This CDR3 reads CASSLAFGQKLYEQYF. CDR3 in DNA: TGTGCCAGCAGCTTAGCTTTTGGACAGAAGCTTTACGAGCAGTACTTC.

The rearrangement uses TRBV6-5 and TRBJ1-2; D possibly corresponds to TRBD1 (5 bases). The CDR3 runs 15 residues. Germline V CDR1 and CDR2: MNHEY, SVGAGI. The V and J ends lost 4 bases and 5 bases respectively, with 17 bases between them. CDR3 sequence (DNA): TGTGCCAGCAGTTTGACCCTCCAGGGAGATTATGGCTACACCTTC. As protein: CASSLTLQGDYGYTF.

The CDR3 nucleotides read TGTGCCAGTAATCTTGGGGGTAGGGAGCTGTTTTTT. This encodes CASNLGGRELFF. The chain combines TRBV6-1 with TRBJ2-2; D is perhaps TRBD1 or TRBD2 (5 bases each). Deletions cut 9 bases from V and 9 bases from J, with 14 bases between. The CDR3 sequence is 12 residues long. The germline gives CDR1 MNHNS, CDR2 SASEGT.

V is TRBV19 and J is TRBJ1-2, with D uncertain. CDR3 length equals 14 residues. Deletions cut 5 bases from V and 2 bases from J, with 12 bases between. Germline assignment: CDR1 LNHDA and CDR2 SQIVND (reference sequence). The CDR3 region has the DNA TGTGCCAGTAGTGGCCAGGCCAACAACTATGGCTACACCTTC. This sequence encodes CASSGQANNYGYTF.

The chain recombines TRBV18 with TRBJ1-2; a weak D match, TRBD1 (5 bases). This CDR3 is built from 15 residues. V lost 4 bases, J lost 4 bases, and 16 bases lay in between. Germline V gives CDR1 KGHSH, CDR2 LQKENI. CDR3 loop: CASSRQSGGSYGYTF. The CDR3 bases are TGTGCCAGCTCACGGCAATCCGGGGGTTCCTATGGCTACACCTTC.

The chain uses TRBV7-2 and TRBJ2-1; possible D gene TRBD2, 6 bases. V was clipped by 3 bases and J by 9 bases, with 12 bases between them. Per the germline V gene, CDR1 is SGHTA and CDR2 is FQGNSA. The CDR3 extends over 13 amino acids. For the CDR3, the DNA is TGTGCCAGCAGCTTGACGGGAGAAGGTGAGCAGTTCTTC. Encoded protein: CASSLTGEGEQFF.

The chain has TRBV6-5 and TRBJ2-7; D possibly corresponds to TRBD1 (5 bases). The V and J ends lost 6 bases and 9 bases respectively, with 18 bases between them. The CDR3 is 13 residues long. Germline-derived CDR1 and CDR2 are MNHEY and SVGAGI. The CDR3 region is CASRSRVGIVQYF. The CDR3 nucleotides are TGTGCCAGCAGGAGCAGGGTGGGGATCGTGCAGTACTTC.

This clone was detected only once. V and J are TRBV25-1 and TRBJ2-3, with TRBD1 as a possible D gene (6 bases). V was pared by 5 bases and J by 5 bases, with 14 bases between. The CDR3 is 14 residues long. Germline V gene sequence: CDR1 MGHDK, CDR2 SYGVNS. The CDR3 DNA sequence: TGTGCCAGCAGTAAAAAACAGGGCAGAGATACGCAGTATTTT. Translated: CASSKKQGRDTQYF.

The chain has TRBV6-1 and TRBJ1-3, with TRBD1 identical over 8 bases. The germline CDR1 and CDR2 sequences are MNHNS and SASEGT. The CDR3 is 16 residues long. V trimming: 4 bases; J trimming: 0 bases; junction bases outside the gene matches: 5. The CDR3 protein is CASSVGTGFSGNTIYF. CDR3 in DNA: TGTGCCAGCAGTGTCGGGACAGGCTTCTCTGGAAACACCATATATTTT.

The V gene is TRBV20-1, the J gene TRBJ2-5; D may be TRBD1 or TRBD2 (5 bases each). V lost 4 bases to trimming and J lost 3 bases, with 6 bases between them. CDR1 and CDR2 (germline): DFQATT, SNEGSKA (reference sequence). The CDR3 runs to 11 residues. The CDR3 DNA sequence: TGCAGTGCTATGGGGGAAGAGACCCAGTACTTC. This translates into CSAMGEETQYF.

V is TRBV19 and J is TRBJ1-1; 7 bases fit TRBD1. The ends lost 10 bases at V and 0 bases at J; junction bases unmatched: 8. The CDR3 consists of 14 residues. The V gene's germline CDR1 is LNHDA and CDR2 SQIVND (reference sequence). Here the CDR3 DNA reads TGTGCCACCAGAGAGGGGGCGATGAACACTGAAGCTTTCTTT. Protein product: CATREGAMNTEAFF.

This rearrangement joins TRBV28 to TRBJ2-7; tentatively, D is TRBD2 (5 bases). Trimming removed 7 bases from V and 5 bases from J, with 12 bases in between. In germline, CDR1 is MDHEN, CDR2 SYDVKM. This CDR3 region has 12 residues. CDR3 nucleotides: TGTGCCAGCACCGGACTCATACACGAGCAGTACTTC. It yields the protein CASTGLIHEQYF.

This clone has more than one count but fewer than ten. The chain joins TRBV7-9 to TRBJ2-2; TRBD2 matches 10 bases. The V and J ends lost 4 bases and 5 bases, in that order; junction bases with no gene match: 1. The germline gives CDR1 SEHNR, CDR2 FQNEAQ (reference sequence). CDR3 length: 14 amino acids. CDR3 amino acids: CASSWTSGTGELFF. Here the CDR3 DNA reads TGTGCCAGCAGCTGGACTAGCGGAACCGGGGAGCTGTTTTTT.

This chain joins TRBV9 and TRBJ2-3, with D perhaps TRBD1 (5 bases). The germline CDR1 and CDR2 sequences are SGDLS and YYNGEE. V gave up 3 bases and J gave up 4 bases, with 15 bases separating them. CDR3 length: 15 residues. DNA for the CDR3: TGTGCCAGCAGCGCTAACAGGCTTCGGGCAGATACGCAGTATTTT. Translated, it gives CASSANRLRADTQYF.

This chain connects TRBV7-2 to TRBJ2-3; no firm D call. The CDR3 covers 14 residues. Looked up from germline, CDR1 is SGHTA and CDR2 is FQGNSA. Between the trimmed V and J ends, which lost 4 bases and 5 bases, there was a span of 13 bases. The CDR3 region is CASSWGTPGDTQYF. The CDR3 region has the DNA TGTGCCAGCAGCTGGGGTACTCCAGGAGATACGCAGTATTTT.